A single sample is the source of the 8 T cell receptor beta chains below, sequenced in a study of blood T cell repertoires in COVID-19. Repertoires were generated with immunoSEQ multiplex PCR, while TCRdb's copy carries only in-frame clones and drops some. The sample holds about 130,000 clones, approximately 85% seen once. The sample comprised peripheral blood. These receptors were taken from a man younger than 40 with COVID-19, enrolled during active disease.

J is TRBJ1-3 and V is TRBV4-2, with D uncertain. Germline-derived CDR1 and CDR2 are LGHNA and YNFKEQ. The V end lost 1 base, the J end lost 0 bases, and 7 bases lay between the germline ends. This CDR3 comprises 15 residues. The CDR3 bases are TGTGCCAGCAGCCAAGCCGAGTTCTCTGGAAACACCATATATTTT. Amino acids: CASSQAEFSGNTIYF.

This clone has more than one count but fewer than ten. The chain combines TRBV25-1 with TRBJ1-1; perhaps TRBD1 as D (6 bases). V was trimmed by 3 bases and J by 5 bases, leaving 13 bases between them. CDR1 is MGHDK, CDR2 SYGVNS, per germline. The CDR3 length is 14 residues. CDR3 in amino acids: CASSETGERTEAFF. CDR3 sequence (DNA): TGTGCCAGCAGTGAGACAGGAGAAAGAACTGAAGCTTTCTTT. Together with reference TRBV25-1 and TRBJ1-1, the CDR3 gives the full variable domain: EADIYQTPRYLVIGTGKKITLECSQTMGHDKMYWYQQDPGMELHLIHYSYGVNSTEKGDLSSESTVSRIRTEHFPLTLESARPSHTSQYLCASSETGERTEAFFGQGTRLTVV.

The chain combines TRBV27 with TRBJ2-5; 7 nucleotides match TRBD2. Trimming took 5 bases from V and 7 from J; bases not matched to a gene: 16. The germline CDR1 and CDR2 sequences are MNHEY and SMNVEV (reference sequence). The CDR3 covers 16 residues. The CDR3 coding sequence is TGTGCCAGCAGTCCAATCCTACCAGCGGGAACGGGGACCCAGTACTTC. This sequence encodes CASSPILPAGTGTQYF.

The V gene is TRBV7-4, the J gene TRBJ2-5, with 7 bases that match TRBD2. This CDR3 has 15 amino acids. Per germline, CDR1 SGHVT and CDR2 SQSDAQ. Trimming took 1 base from V and 5 from J; bases not matched to a gene: 7. The CDR3 loop is CASSLGGPGGETQYF. As DNA, the CDR3 is TGTGCCAGCAGCTTAGGGGGACCCGGGGGGGAGACCCAGTACTTC.

The rearrangement joins TRBV6-5 to TRBJ1-5, with D unclear. There are 15 residues in the CDR3. Trimming took 5 bases from V and 6 from J, leaving 17 bases between them. Looked up from germline, CDR1 is MNHEY and CDR2 is SVGAGI. The DNA for the CDR3 is TGTGCCAGCAGTCCCCCAAGCGGGGAGAGTCAGCCCCAGCATTTT. Translated: CASSPPSGESQPQHF.

The J gene is TRBJ1-3, the V gene TRBV12-3 or TRBV12-4; D is undetermined. The CDR3 consists of 13 residues. The V and J ends lost 6 bases and 5 bases respectively, with 11 bases between them. CDR3 sequence (DNA): TGTGCCAGCAGGACCGGGAGAAGAAACACCATATATTTT. Protein product: CASRTGRRNTIYF.

This sequence joins TRBV29-1 and TRBJ1-1; the D is unclear. The CDR3 loop spans 14 amino acids. Germline-derived CDR1 and CDR2 are SQVTM and ANQGSEA. Trimming pared 5 bases from V and 1 base from J, leaving 14 bases between. The CDR3 spells CSVMGGGGNTEAFF. CDR3 sequence (DNA): TGCAGCGTTATGGGTGGTGGAGGGAACACTGAAGCTTTCTTT.

The chain joins TRBV2 to TRBJ2-7; TRBD1 matches 9 bases. This CDR3 spans 15 amino acids. V trimming: 6 bases; J trimming: 2 bases; junction bases outside the gene matches: 8. Germline assignment: CDR1 SNHLY and CDR2 FYNNEI. The CDR3 protein is CASRSPGQGAYEQYF. The CDR3 DNA reads as TGTGCCAGCAGGAGTCCGGGACAGGGAGCCTACGAGCAGTACTTC.